This T cell receptor beta chain came from a study of shared clonotypes between healthy human individuals. Findings and caveats of the study: Represented diversity (both genetic and exposure-history) was limited by the small number of donors. Relative to clonotypes present in all four donors, those not shared had lower generation probabilities. Among four donors, about 5% of naive CD4 clonotypes were found in common. Naive subsets, compared against memory subsets, generally had larger estimated richness values.

On this clone: Its target is not known.

CDR3 size: 14 residues. V lost 3 bases, J lost 4 bases, and 11 bases lay in between. Germline V gene sequence: CDR1 LGHNA, CDR2 YSLEER. Measured with immunoSEQ multiplex PCR; TCRdb has only the in-frame clones, and not every one. The table lists over 2 million clones, 85% to 95% of them singletons. CD45RO-negative cells were positively selected for CCR7, leaving out terminally differentiated effector memory CD45RA+ cells. This chain connects TRBV4-3 to TRBJ2-3, with a tentative D call TRBD1 (6 bases). The sequence was collected from a man younger than 35 in good health. The specimen sequenced was naive CD8+ T cells sorted from blood. The CDR3 sequence is CASSQAAGADTQYF. The CDR3 nucleotides are TGCGCCAGCAGCCAGGCGGCAGGGGCAGATACGCAGTATTTT.